This TCR beta chain comes out of a study of blood T cell repertoires in COVID-19. Authors' methods: Estimated nucleated cell counts came from reference gene primer amplification. The repertoire was sequenced with immunoSEQ multiplex PCR; TCRdb's copy has only in-frame clones and lacks some. For V, J and clone size, that table is used; D and trimming come from the DNA. The sample contains approximately 260,000 clones, 82% of which appear only once. This clone was counted once. CDR3 length: 14 residues. From germline, CDR1 is MNHEY and CDR2 SVGAGI. V trimming: 6 bases; J trimming: 0 bases; junction bases outside the gene matches: 3.

The sample comprised peripheral blood. The rearrangement joins TRBV6-5 to TRBJ2-3; 7 bases are shared with TRBD1. The sequence was collected from a woman aged 55-69 years with active or convalescent COVID-19. DNA for the CDR3: TGTGCCAGCAGCGCGGACAGGAGCACAGATACGCAGTATTTT. Amino acid sequence: CASSADRSTDTQYF.